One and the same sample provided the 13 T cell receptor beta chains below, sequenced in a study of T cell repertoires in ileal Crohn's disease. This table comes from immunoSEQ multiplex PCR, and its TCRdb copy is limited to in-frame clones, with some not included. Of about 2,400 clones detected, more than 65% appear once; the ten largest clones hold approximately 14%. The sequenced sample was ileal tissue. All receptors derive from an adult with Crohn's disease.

CDR3 sequence: CASSDQKPGQVDAFF. The CDR3 DNA follows: TGTGCCAGCAGTGACCAGAAACCGGGACAGGTTGACGCTTTCTTT. V and J are TRBV6-6 and TRBJ1-1; 8 nucleotides line up with TRBD1. V lost 5 bases to trimming and J lost 11 bases; unmatched junction nucleotides: 16. In germline, CDR1 is MNHNY, CDR2 SVGAGI (reference sequence). The CDR3 sequence is 15 residues long.

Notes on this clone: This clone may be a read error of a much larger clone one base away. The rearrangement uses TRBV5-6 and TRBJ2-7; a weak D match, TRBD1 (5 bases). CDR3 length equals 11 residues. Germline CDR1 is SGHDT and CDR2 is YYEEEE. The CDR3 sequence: CASSLMTEPYF. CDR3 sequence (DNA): TGTGCCAGCAGCTTGATGACAGAGCCGTACTTC.

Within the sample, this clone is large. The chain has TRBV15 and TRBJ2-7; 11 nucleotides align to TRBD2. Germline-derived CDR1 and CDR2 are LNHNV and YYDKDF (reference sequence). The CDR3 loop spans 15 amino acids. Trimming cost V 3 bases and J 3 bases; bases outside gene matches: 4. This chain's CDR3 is CATSSITSGSYEQYF. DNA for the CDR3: TGTGCCACCAGCAGTATTACTAGCGGGAGCTACGAGCAGTACTTC.

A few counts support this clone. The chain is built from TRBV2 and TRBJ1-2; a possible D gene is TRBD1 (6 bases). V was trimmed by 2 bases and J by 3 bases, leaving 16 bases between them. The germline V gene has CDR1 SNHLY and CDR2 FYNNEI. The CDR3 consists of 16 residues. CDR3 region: CASSESAGVGDYGYTF. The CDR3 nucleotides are TGTGCCAGCAGTGAATCGGCAGGGGTTGGTGACTATGGCTACACCTTC.

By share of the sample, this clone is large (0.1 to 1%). The CDR3 sequence is CASSSGFTYEQYF. The CDR3 DNA reads as TGTGCCAGCAGTTCGGGATTCACCTACGAGCAGTACTTC. The chain couples TRBV5-8 to TRBJ2-7, with a possible D match to TRBD2 (5 bases). With 5 bases removed from V and 2 bases from J, the gap between germline ends came to 11 bases. In germline, CDR1 is SGHTS, CDR2 YDEGEE. CDR3 size: 13 residues.

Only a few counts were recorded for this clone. The CDR3 DNA reads as TGTGCCAGTAGTATAGTAAGCGGGGTGCAGACCCAGTACTTC. This translates into CASSIVSGVQTQYF. V usage is TRBV19 and J usage is TRBJ2-5; 7 bases map to TRBD2. CDR3 length: 14 residues. Trimming cost V 1 base and J 6 bases; bases outside gene matches: 5. CDR1 and CDR2 (germline): LNHDA, SQIVND (reference sequence).

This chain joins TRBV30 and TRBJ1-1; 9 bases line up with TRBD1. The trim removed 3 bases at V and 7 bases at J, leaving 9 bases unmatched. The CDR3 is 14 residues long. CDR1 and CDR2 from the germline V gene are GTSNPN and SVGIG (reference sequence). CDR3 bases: TGTGCCTGGAGCTCGGGACAGGGACTTAGTGAAGCTTTCTTT. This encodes CAWSSGQGLSEAFF.

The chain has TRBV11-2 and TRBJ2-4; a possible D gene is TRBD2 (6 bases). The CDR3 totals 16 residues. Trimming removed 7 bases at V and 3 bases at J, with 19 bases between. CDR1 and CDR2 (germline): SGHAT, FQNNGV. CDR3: CASNIVGDGGKNIQYF. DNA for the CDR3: TGTGCCAGCAACATCGTCGGGGACGGGGGCAAAAACATTCAGTACTTC.

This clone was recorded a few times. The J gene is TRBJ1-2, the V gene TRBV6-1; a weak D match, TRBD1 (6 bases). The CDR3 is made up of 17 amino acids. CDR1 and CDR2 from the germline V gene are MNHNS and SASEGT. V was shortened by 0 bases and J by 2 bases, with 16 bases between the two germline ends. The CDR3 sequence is CASSEAWGGASNYGYTF. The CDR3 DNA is TGTGCCAGCAGTGAAGCATGGGGGGGCGCATCCAACTATGGCTACACCTTC.

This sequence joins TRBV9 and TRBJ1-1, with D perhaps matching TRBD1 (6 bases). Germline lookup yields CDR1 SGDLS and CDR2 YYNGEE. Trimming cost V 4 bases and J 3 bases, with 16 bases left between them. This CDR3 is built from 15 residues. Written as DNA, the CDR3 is TGTGCCAGCAGCCCCGTCGGGGGGGCGTACACTGAAGCTTTCTTT. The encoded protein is CASSPVGGAYTEAFF.

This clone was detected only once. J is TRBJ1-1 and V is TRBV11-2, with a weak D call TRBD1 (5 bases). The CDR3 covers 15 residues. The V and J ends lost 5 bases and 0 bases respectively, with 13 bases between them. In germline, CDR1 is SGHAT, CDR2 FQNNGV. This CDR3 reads CASSRNKGLNTEAFF. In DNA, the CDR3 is TGTGCCAGCAGCCGCAACAAGGGGCTGAACACTGAAGCTTTCTTT.

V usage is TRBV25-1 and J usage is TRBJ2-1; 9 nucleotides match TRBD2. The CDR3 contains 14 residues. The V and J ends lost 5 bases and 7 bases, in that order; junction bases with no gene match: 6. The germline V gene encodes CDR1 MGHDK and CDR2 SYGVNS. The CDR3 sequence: CASSRREGRNEQFF. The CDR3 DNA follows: TGTGCCAGCAGTAGGCGGGAGGGCCGGAATGAGCAGTTCTTC.

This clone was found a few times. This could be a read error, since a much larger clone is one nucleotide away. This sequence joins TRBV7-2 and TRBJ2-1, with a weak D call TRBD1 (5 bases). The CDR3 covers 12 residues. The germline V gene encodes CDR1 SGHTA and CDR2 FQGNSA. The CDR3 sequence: CASSFQGVEPFF. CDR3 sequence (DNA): TGTGCCAGCAGCTTTCAGGGTGTTGAGCCGTTCTTC.